This T cell receptor beta chain was identified in a study of cytomegalovirus exposure and HLA in healthy donors (dated by TCRdb to about 2017). Notes on the research overall: An earlier analysis of several hundred of the donors reported around 280 Gb of sequence data and 117 million unique TCR beta sequences obtained from around 190 million T cells. On average, roughly 250,000 unique TCR beta nucleotide sequences were sequenced per donor among a few hundred genotyped donors of the cohort, with roughly 18% of those sequences being non-productive. Of the roughly 410 genotyped donors, less than 90% were placed in the genetic ancestry cluster associated with self-reported Caucasian donors. In the later analysis, no new phenotypic data were used to find candidate immune exposures; instead, reliance was placed on TCR beta sequences and their occurrence across donors. The study aimed to test whether signatures of past pathogen exposure could be identified by cataloging public T cell receptors. All discovery cohort repertoires had been generated using a single sequencing platform. An early release covering around 630 HLA-typed donors comprised approximately 290 gigabases of sequencing data and roughly 86 million unique TCR sequences. A separate validation cohort of roughly 130 different subjects was used in addition to the roughly 640-subject first cohort. In a later genetic analysis, genome-wide SNP genotypes for about 55% of the roughly 670 donors were used, and that subset was treated as a discovery cohort. Both class I and class II loci were covered by HLA typing, at four-digit resolution. The number of donors typed differed by locus, with roughly 620-640 for A, B, C, DRB1 and DQB1, roughly 520 for DQA1, 600 to 610 for DPA1, and roughly 450 for DPB1. An earlier analysis of roughly 580 of the donors used high-throughput TCR beta sequencing to judge whether each TCR beta V gene segment behaved as functional or pseudogenic. A later analysis re-examined previously published TCR beta repertoires from just over 650 donors and added high-resolution HLA genotyping to investigate patterns of TCR occurrence. Donor age, sex, ethnicity and CMV serostatus were compiled alongside the repertoire data. Because of strong linkage in the cohort, four to six DR-DQ haplotypes were treated as single units for association and clustering. The study combined high-throughput TCR immunosequencing, statistical association of individual TCRs with disease status, and machine learning to predict cytomegalovirus infection status. The study profiled the T cell repertoires of hundreds of subjects by immunosequencing and related them to cytomegalovirus serostatus. Overall results and qualifications from the work: When HLA alleles, especially DR and DQ, strongly co-occurred, attributing TCR associations to individual alleles was difficult. A later analysis found that TCR association rates varied across HLA loci, with DRB1 alleles showing the most associated TCRs and HLA-C alleles the fewest. Linkage disequilibrium might explain the correlated functional status among segregating V segments, but an unknown experimental factor could not be excluded. Cytomegalovirus status was reported to be diagnosed by the classifier with high specificity and sensitivity in both the original and validation cohorts. A further reported finding was that TCR beta sequences accurately predicted the HLA-A and HLA-B alleles for most subjects in the first cohort. CMV serostatus was the only immune exposure information available for the cohort. Three of the identified cytomegalovirus-associated TCR beta chains were confirmed in vitro to be specific for cytomegalovirus antigens. Because HLA typing was missing for some donors at each locus, association tests included only the typed subset. A group of highly shared sequence variants was considered likely to be a technical artifact of the sequencing pipeline. While some public TCRs were present in many individuals, most TCR sequences turned up only very rarely across donors. According to a later analysis, parvovirus B19, influenza, CMV and Epstein-Barr virus appeared linked to several top co-occurrence clusters. A total of about 180 TCR beta chains were listed by the study as associated with cytomegalovirus. At a false discovery rate of 0.05, a later analysis linked about 16,000 TCR beta sequences to specific HLA alleles. Only TCR beta chains were sequenced in this cohort, and the absence of alpha or paired-chain data limited detectable features. A later analysis found that most CMV-associated TCR beta chains appeared HLA-restricted, with HLA associations seemingly driven largely by CMV exposure. An association between a missense DCLRE1C variant and V-gene and J-gene trimming of TCR beta chains was found in a later genetic analysis and replicated in an independent cohort. The authors suggested that the approach could potentially be generalized to other disease states and immunological phenotypes. A later analysis found that HLA-associated TCR beta chains were more clonally expanded and had lower generation probabilities than equally common non-associated chains. Because counts were too low, approximately 18 rarely observed V segments, including chromosome 9 orphons, were excluded from the earlier analysis of about 500 of the donors. The 87-base-pair reads could not distinguish some IMGT-functional V segments, including TRBV6-2 and TRBV6-3, so those segments were excluded. Presence/absence analyses assumed roughly uniform sequencing depth across donors, an assumption that may not hold. A later genetic analysis reported fewer N-insertions in productive TCRs among donors in an Asian-associated ancestry cluster than the roughly 700-donor mean. An earlier analysis of around 600 of the donors showed that most TCR beta V segments appeared in productive rearrangements either about 90% or about 30% of the time, which broadly matched IMGT annotations.

The library was produced with the immunoSEQ multiplex PCR assay. A mixture of 60 forward primers for TCR Vbeta segments and 13 reverse primers for TCR Jbeta segments was used in the multiplex PCR. Amplification of the CDR3 region of rearranged TCR beta genes was performed with a multiplex PCR assay on genomic DNA. The amplified TCR beta libraries were sequenced on the Illumina HiSeq System as 87-base-pair reads. The paper's processing steps were these. A later analysis counted around 72 million unique TCR beta chains across the 550 to 750 repertoires, and around 9.9 million of these chains were shared by at least two donors. Raw reads were error-corrected and collapsed into unique sequences with a nearest-neighbor algorithm that merged closely related sequences to remove PCR and sequencing errors. To assign V, D and J gene segments, CDR3 sequences were aligned to IMGT reference sequences. For a sequence to be retained, at least a six-nucleotide match to both a V gene segment and a J gene segment was required. Rearrangements were called productive when the CDR3 lacked stop codons and stayed in frame with V and J; all others were non-productive. CDR3 was defined by IMGT convention, running from the second conserved V-encoded cysteine to the conserved J-encoded phenylalanine. In an earlier analysis of just under 600 of the donors, sequences lacking an unambiguous match to a single V gene segment were excluded. In an earlier analysis of approximately 590 of the donors, a V segment was called functional when productive rearrangements were above 56.7%, and segregating when the standard deviation between donors exceeded 5%. A statistical classification framework was built to diagnose cytomegalovirus status from the catalog of TCR beta chain sequences. In a later analysis, TCR nucleotide sequences were compared against IMGT/GENE-DB human TR gene sequences so that V and J genes could be assigned. In a later analysis, CDR3 sequences and most-parsimonious VDJ recombination scenarios were assigned using the TCRdist pipeline. A later analysis defined each TCR beta chain by its CDR3 amino acid sequence plus V-gene family, and excluded reads lacking a unique V-gene family. As a way to deal with suspected cross-contamination and a sequencing artifact, a later analysis dropped 640 or so nucleotide sequences that were highly shared and had low generation probability. For each public chain, a later analysis derived a clonal expansion index from normalized ranks of inferred template counts within each repertoire. Generation probabilities in a later analysis came from a VDJ recombination model fitted to out-of-frame rearrangements, and those results were checked against IGoR. In a later analysis, TCR-TCR, TCR-HLA and TCR-CMV co-occurrence was scored with hypergeometric tests, and a repertoire-size bias correction was applied to TCR pairs. A later analysis estimated false discovery rates by permuting HLA or CMV assignments 20 times. In a later analysis, co-occurring TCRs were grouped with DBSCAN, and TCRdist sequence similarity was added when clustering was performed within HLA-allele-positive subsets. For co-occurrence clustering, repertoires with fewer than 30,000 or more than 120,000 public chains were excluded, along with four to six repertoires with anomalous nucleotide sharing. TCRdb stores this immuneACCESS table with in-frame sequences only. Part of the clones is absent; in the studies checked, under half of the shortfall reflects unresolved V genes, and no reason is known for the rest. V and J calls and clone size are given by that table; D and trimming were obtained from the DNA. In all, the sample holds tens of thousands of clones, and around 81% of those were seen once. Approximately 5.8% of the sample lies in the top ten.

The cohort was made up of approximately 670 healthy bone marrow donors. Cohort members were all nominally healthy when sampled, although unrecorded immune exposures were likely present. The donor tested CMV seronegative and was one of the 352 seronegative cohort members. Each donor provided a peripheral blood sample, and peripheral blood mononuclear cells were used for TCR beta sequencing. The Qiagen DNeasy Blood Extraction Kit was used to extract genomic DNA from the blood cell samples. About this clone itself: Its specific antigen is unknown. The input lacks base qualities; no much larger clone sits a single base away.

The germline V gene yields MNHEY for CDR1 and SVGAGI for CDR2. Trimming takes 4 bases off V and 1 base off J; junction bases not matched to a gene: 3. From cysteine to phenylalanine, the CDR3 is 14 amino acids long. Here the CDR3 DNA is all that survives: 42 bases in frame from base 1. The sequence links TRBV6-5 to TRBJ2-7; 8 middle bases align to TRBD2. Input material: PBMCs. This receptor was taken from a man between 45 and 60 years old in good health and CMV-seronegative. The CDR3 reads as follows: CASSLLAGSYEQYF. The nucleotides read TGTGCCAGCAGTTTGTTAGCGGGATCCTACGAGCAGTACTTC.